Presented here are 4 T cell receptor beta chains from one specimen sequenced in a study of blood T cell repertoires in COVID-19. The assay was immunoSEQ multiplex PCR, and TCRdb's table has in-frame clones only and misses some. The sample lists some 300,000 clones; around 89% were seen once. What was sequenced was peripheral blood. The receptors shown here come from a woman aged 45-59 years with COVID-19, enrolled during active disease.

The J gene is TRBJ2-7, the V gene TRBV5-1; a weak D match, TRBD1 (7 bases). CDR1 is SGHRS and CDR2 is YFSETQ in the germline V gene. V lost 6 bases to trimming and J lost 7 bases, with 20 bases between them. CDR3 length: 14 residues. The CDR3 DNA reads TGCGCCAGCAATAAGGGGCAGGGGGGTCAAGAGCAGTACTTC. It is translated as CASNKGQGGQEQYF.

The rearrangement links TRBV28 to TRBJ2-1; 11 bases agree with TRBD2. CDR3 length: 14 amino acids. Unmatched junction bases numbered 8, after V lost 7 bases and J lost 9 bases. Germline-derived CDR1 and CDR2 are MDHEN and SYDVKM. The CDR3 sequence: CASTGTSGLSEQFF. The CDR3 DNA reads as TGTGCCAGCACCGGGACTAGCGGTTTGAGTGAGCAGTTCTTC.

CDR3 in DNA: TGTGCCAGAAGCTTAGCGGCCCGACTAGCGGACAACCTAGCCAAAAACATTCAGTACTTC. This codes for CARSLAARLADNLAKNIQYF. The V and J genes are TRBV7-5 and TRBJ2-4; TRBD2, the table's D call, lacks a check against the DNA. TRBV7-5 is flagged as a pseudogene. This CDR3 has 20 residues.

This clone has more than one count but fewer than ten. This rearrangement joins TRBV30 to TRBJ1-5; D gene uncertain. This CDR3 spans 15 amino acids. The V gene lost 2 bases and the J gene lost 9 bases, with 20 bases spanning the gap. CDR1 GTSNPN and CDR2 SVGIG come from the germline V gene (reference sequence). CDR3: CAWSPLSSGYGPQHF. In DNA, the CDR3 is TGTGCCTGGAGTCCCTTGTCTAGTGGGTATGGGCCCCAGCATTTT.